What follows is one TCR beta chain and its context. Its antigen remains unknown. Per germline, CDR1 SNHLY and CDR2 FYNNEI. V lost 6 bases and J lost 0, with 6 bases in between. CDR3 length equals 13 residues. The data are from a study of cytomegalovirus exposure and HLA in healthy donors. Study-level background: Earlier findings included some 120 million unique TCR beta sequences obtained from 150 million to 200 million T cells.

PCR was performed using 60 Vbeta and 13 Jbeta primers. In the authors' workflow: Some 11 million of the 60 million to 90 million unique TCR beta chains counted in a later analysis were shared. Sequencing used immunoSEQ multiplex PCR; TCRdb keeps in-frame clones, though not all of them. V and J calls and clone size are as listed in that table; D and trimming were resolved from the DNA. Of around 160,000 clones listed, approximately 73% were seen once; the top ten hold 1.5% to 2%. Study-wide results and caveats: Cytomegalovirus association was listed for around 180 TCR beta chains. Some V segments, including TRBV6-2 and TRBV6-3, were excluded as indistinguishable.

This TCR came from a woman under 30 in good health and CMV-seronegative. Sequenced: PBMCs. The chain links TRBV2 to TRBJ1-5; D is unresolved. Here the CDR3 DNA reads TGTGCCAGCAGGACATATAGCAATCAGCCCCAGCATTTT. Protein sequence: CASRTYSNQPQHF. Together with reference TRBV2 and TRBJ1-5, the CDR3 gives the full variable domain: EPEVTQTPSHQVTQMGQEVILRCVPISNHLYFYWYRQILGQKVEFLVSFYNNEISEKSEIFDDQFSVERPDGSNFTLKIRSTKLEDSAMYFCASRTYSNQPQHFGDGTRLSIL.